These 30 T cell receptor beta chains were sequenced from one sample in a study of cytomegalovirus exposure and HLA in healthy donors. Assay used: immunoSEQ multiplex PCR; TCRdb lists only in-frame clones, some missing. The sample yields about 240,000 clones, around 87% seen once. What was sequenced was PBMCs. Receptors were obtained from a woman between 25 and 40 years old in good health and CMV-seropositive.

The rearrangement uses TRBV5-4 and TRBJ2-7, with D perhaps TRBD1 (5 bases). V lost 5 bases to trimming and J lost 6 bases, with 15 bases between them. In germline, CDR1 is SGHNT, CDR2 YYREEE (reference sequence). The CDR3 runs to 13 residues. This chain's CDR3 is CASSDTGWAEQYF. In DNA, the CDR3 is TGTGCCAGCAGTGATACAGGTTGGGCCGAGCAGTACTTC.

This clone occurred once. The V call is TRBV29-1, the J call TRBJ1-5, with 9 bases aligning to TRBD1. Germline CDR1 is SQVTM and CDR2 is ANQGSEA. V lost 6 bases to trimming and J lost 13 bases; unmatched junction nucleotides: 4. The CDR3 is 10 residues long. In DNA form, the CDR3 reads TGCAGCGTAGGGGACAGGGAACAGCATTTT. Residues: CSVGDREQHF.

This clone is a singleton in its sample. The rearrangement uses TRBV5-4 and TRBJ2-2; D may be TRBD1 (6 bases). Trimming cost V 0 bases and J 3 bases, with 15 bases left between them. This CDR3 has 17 residues. In germline, CDR1 is SGHNT, CDR2 YYREEE (reference sequence). The CDR3 sequence is CASSLGLLTGHTGELFF. CDR3 coding DNA: TGTGCCAGCAGCTTGGGCCTCTTGACAGGTCACACCGGGGAGCTGTTTTTT.

This clone was detected only once. The chain is built from TRBV6-5 and TRBJ1-3; D is possibly TRBD1 (6 bases). Trimming took off 2 bases at V and 0 bases at J, with 8 bases between the two ends. Germline CDR1 and CDR2: MNHEY and SVGAGI. This CDR3 has 15 residues. CDR3 in amino acids: CASSYRGGSGNTIYF. The CDR3 DNA follows: TGTGCCAGCAGTTACAGAGGGGGCTCTGGAAACACCATATATTTT.

The chain employs TRBV28 and TRBJ2-5, with D uncertain. There are 14 residues in the CDR3. The germline gives CDR1 MDHEN, CDR2 SYDVKM. V lost 3 bases, J lost 1 base, and 9 bases lay in between. CDR3 sequence reads: CASSLSRFQETQYF. In DNA form, the CDR3 reads TGTGCCAGCAGTTTGTCGAGGTTCCAAGAGACCCAGTACTTC.

The V gene is TRBV5-1, the J gene TRBJ2-7; no clear D. CDR1 and CDR2 (germline): SGHRS, YFSETQ. V lost 2 bases, J lost 2 bases, and 2 bases lay in between. The CDR3 is made up of 11 amino acids. The CDR3 loop is CASSFAYEQYF. The CDR3 coding sequence is TGCGCCAGCAGCTTCGCCTACGAGCAGTACTTC.

The CDR3 nucleotides are TGCGCCAGCAGCTACAATATAAACACCGGGGAGCTGTTTTTT. Amino acids: CASSYNINTGELFF. The chain couples TRBV5-1 to TRBJ2-2; D unclear. The CDR3 consists of 14 residues. CDR1 and CDR2 from the germline V gene are SGHRS and YFSETQ. V was trimmed by 3 bases and J by 2 bases, leaving 8 bases between them. Using reference TRBV5-1 and TRBJ2-2 for the parts outside the CDR3, the full variable domain is KAGVTQTPRYLIKTRGQQVTLSCSPISGHRSVSWYQQTPGQGLQFLFEYFSETQRNKGNFPGRFSGRQFSNSRSEMNVSTLELGDSALYLCASSYNINTGELFFGEGSRLTVL.

The chain recombines TRBV6-5 with TRBJ1-1, with D possibly TRBD1 on 5 matching bases. Germline V gene sequence: CDR1 MNHEY, CDR2 SVGAGI. The CDR3 has 14 amino acids. Trimming removed 6 bases at V and 1 base at J, with 12 bases between. CDR3 sequence reads: CASRKQEPNTEAFF. CDR3 DNA sequence: TGTGCCAGCAGAAAACAGGAACCGAACACTGAAGCTTTCTTT.

This chain uses TRBV14 with TRBJ1-2; no firm D call. The CDR3 extends over 14 amino acids. Deletions cut 4 bases from V and 4 bases from J, with 13 bases between. The germline gives CDR1 SGHDN, CDR2 FVKESK. CDR3 sequence: CASSRARGSYGYTF. The CDR3, as DNA: TGTGCCAGCAGCCGCGCCCGGGGAAGCTATGGCTACACCTTC.

The chain combines TRBV7-6 with TRBJ1-2; 7 bases agree with TRBD1. CDR3 size: 14 residues. Germline loops: CDR1 SGHVS, CDR2 FNYEAQ. J was trimmed by 4 bases and V by 5 bases; bases with no gene match: 7. CDR3 DNA: TGTGCCAGCAGCCCCGGGACAGTTCTCTATGGCTACACCTTC. This gives the protein CASSPGTVLYGYTF.

This chain links TRBV19 with TRBJ1-1, with D possibly being TRBD1 (6 bases). Trimming took 3 bases from V and 3 from J, leaving 17 bases between them. Germline values: CDR1 LNHDA, CDR2 SQIVND (reference sequence). This CDR3 has 16 amino acids. The CDR3 region is CASSIPRGGVYTEAFF. The CDR3 DNA follows: TGTGCCAGTAGTATCCCCCGCGGGGGCGTTTACACTGAAGCTTTCTTT. The whole variable domain, remainder taken from reference TRBV19 and TRBJ1-1, is DGGITQSPKYLFRKEGQNVTLSCEQNLNHDAMYWYRQDPGQGLRLIYYSQIVNDFQKGDIAEGYSVSREKKESFPLTVTSAQKNPTAFYLCASSIPRGGVYTEAFFGQGTRLTVV.

The rearrangement joins TRBV5-1 to TRBJ2-7; the match to TRBD2 covers 12 bases. V lost 3 bases and J lost 5; bases outside the gene matches: 9. CDR1 and CDR2 (germline): SGHRS, YFSETQ. CDR3 length: 16 residues. The CDR3 DNA reads TGCGCCAGCAGCTCGCTAGCGGGAGGGATCCTAGACGAGCAGTACTTC. Protein sequence: CASSSLAGGILDEQYF.

This rearrangement joins TRBV30 to TRBJ2-5; tentatively, D is TRBD1 (5 bases). V was shortened by 2 bases and J by 6 bases, with 10 bases between the two germline ends. In germline, CDR1 is GTSNPN, CDR2 SVGIG (reference sequence). The CDR3 runs 12 residues. CDR3 DNA sequence: TGTGCCTGGAGTAAAAAGGGGCAGACCCAGTACTTC. It yields the protein CAWSKKGQTQYF.

This chain uses TRBV19 with TRBJ2-7, with 7 nucleotides matching TRBD1. With 8 bases clipped from V and 0 bases from J, the junction kept 1 base outside the gene matches. Germline loops: CDR1 LNHDA, CDR2 SQIVND (reference sequence). CDR3 length: 12 residues. The CDR3 spells CASGDSSYEQYF. The CDR3 region has the DNA TGTGCCAGTGGGGACAGCTCCTACGAGCAGTACTTC.

There are a few counts of this clone. The V and J genes are TRBV19 and TRBJ2-1; 11 bases align to TRBD2. The J segment lost 5 bases and the V segment lost 5 bases, leaving 2 bases of the junction unmatched. Germline CDR1 is LNHDA and CDR2 is SQIVND (reference sequence). CDR3 length: 14 amino acids. In DNA form, the CDR3 reads TGTGCCAGTAGTGGGACTAGCGGAAACAATGAGCAGTTCTTC. Its translation is CASSGTSGNNEQFF.

The chain links TRBV6-1 to TRBJ2-7, with TRBD2 identical over 7 bases. CDR1 MNHNS and CDR2 SASEGT come from the germline V gene. CDR3 length: 13 amino acids. V dropped 8 bases and J dropped 4; count of bases not matched to a gene: 8. The CDR3 region has the DNA TGTGCCAGCGGCGCGGGAGTAGGGTACGAGCAGTACTTC. The encoded protein is CASGAGVGYEQYF.

The chain recombines TRBV12-5 with TRBJ2-7; 10 bases are shared with TRBD2. The V and J ends lost 0 bases and 5 bases, in that order; junction bases with no gene match: 7. Per germline, CDR1 LGHNT and CDR2 FRNRAP. The CDR3 consists of 16 residues. The DNA for the CDR3 is TGTGCTAGTGGTTTGGTACTCGGGACTAGCGTCCACGAGCAGTACTTC. Encoded protein: CASGLVLGTSVHEQYF.

The chain has TRBV2 and TRBJ2-1; D might be TRBD2 (7 bases). Trimming cost V 3 bases and J 7 bases, with 16 bases left between them. The CDR3 contains 15 residues. Germline-derived CDR1 and CDR2 are SNHLY and FYNNEI. This chain's CDR3 is CASSDLGGAGNEQFF. CDR3 in DNA: TGTGCCAGCAGTGATTTAGGGGGGGCAGGGAATGAGCAGTTCTTC.

The chain recombines TRBV18 with TRBJ2-7, with 8 nucleotides matching TRBD2. V dropped 6 bases and J dropped 4; count of bases not matched to a gene: 8. The CDR3 runs 14 residues. CDR1 is KGHSH, CDR2 LQKENI, per germline. CDR3 sequence: CASSVREENYEQYF. CDR3 DNA: TGTGCCAGCTCGGTGCGGGAGGAGAATTACGAGCAGTACTTC.

The chain combines TRBV28 with TRBJ1-5; TRBD1 matches 7 bases. The CDR3 loop spans 14 amino acids. Trimming cost V 7 bases and J 9 bases; bases outside gene matches: 12. The germline CDR1 and CDR2 sequences are MDHEN and SYDVKM. CDR3 region: CASISGQYGLPQHF. CDR3 coding DNA: TGTGCCAGCATCTCGGGACAGTATGGGCTGCCCCAGCATTTT.

V gene TRBV18 combines with J gene TRBJ2-1, with TRBD2 matching over 7 bases. Germline lookup yields CDR1 KGHSH and CDR2 LQKENI. The V and J ends lost 0 bases and 1 base, in that order; junction bases with no gene match: 3. This CDR3 spans 16 amino acids. The CDR3 spells CASSPPSGESYNEQFF. As DNA, the CDR3 is TGTGCCAGCTCACCACCCAGCGGGGAGTCCTACAATGAGCAGTTCTTC.

V gene TRBV18 combines with J gene TRBJ2-2; D perhaps matches TRBD2 (6 bases). V lost 0 bases to trimming and J lost 7 bases, with 15 bases between them. The length of the CDR3 is 16 residues. Germline lookup yields CDR1 KGHSH and CDR2 LQKENI. This chain's CDR3 is CASSPPIAGTVGELFF. DNA for the CDR3: TGTGCCAGCTCACCACCGATTGCGGGAACGGTCGGGGAGCTGTTTTTT.

The chain employs TRBV7-9 and TRBJ1-2, with D unclear. The CDR3 consists of 14 residues. The germline CDR1 and CDR2 sequences are SEHNR and FQNEAQ (reference sequence). Deletions cut 2 bases from V and 8 bases from J, with 15 bases between. The CDR3 sequence is CASSLSFGFGGYTF. The CDR3 DNA is TGTGCCAGCAGCTTATCGTTCGGGTTCGGAGGCTACACCTTC.

The sample holds a few counts of this clone. The chain's CDR3 is CASSVYLAGVADTQYF. The CDR3 DNA sequence: TGCGCCAGCAGTGTTTATCTAGCGGGAGTAGCAGATACGCAGTATTTT. The chain couples TRBV5-1 to TRBJ2-3, with TRBD2 matching 10 bases. The germline gives CDR1 SGHRS, CDR2 YFSETQ. This CDR3 is built from 16 residues. J lost 4 bases, V lost 5 bases, and 10 bases had no gene match.

This chain joins TRBV29-1 and TRBJ2-1, with 7 bases fitting TRBD2. J gave up 0 bases and V 8 bases, and 4 bases lay outside the gene matches. CDR3 size: 13 residues. In germline, CDR1 is SQVTM, CDR2 ANQGSEA. In DNA, the CDR3 is TGCAGCTCCGGGACTACCTCCTACAATGAGCAGTTCTTC. This translates into CSSGTTSYNEQFF.

V is TRBV6-5 and J is TRBJ1-5; tentative D call: TRBD1 (5 bases). Germline V CDR1 and CDR2: MNHEY, SVGAGI. V was pared by 0 bases and J by 9 bases, with 15 bases between. CDR3 length equals 15 residues. The chain's CDR3 is CASSYSRGSGGPQHF. CDR3 sequence (DNA): TGTGCCAGCAGTTACTCGCGGGGTTCGGGGGGGCCCCAGCATTTT.

The chain recombines TRBV27 with TRBJ1-2; TRBD1 agrees at 10 bases. This CDR3 has 15 amino acids. Trimming cost V 8 bases and J 8 bases; bases outside gene matches: 14. Germline CDR1 is MNHEY and CDR2 is SMNVEV (reference sequence). The CDR3 DNA follows: TGTGCCAGCTTACCTTTGACAGGGGGCTCTCTCGGCTACACCTTC. It yields the protein CASLPLTGGSLGYTF.

This chain uses TRBV5-4 with TRBJ2-6, with 8 bases lining up with TRBD2. CDR1 SGHNT and CDR2 YYREEE come from the germline V gene (reference sequence). The CDR3 sequence is 17 residues long. V lost 5 bases and J lost 0; bases outside the gene matches: 7. The CDR3 bases are TGTGCCAGCAGTCCGCAGCGGGGGCCCTCTGGGGCCAACGTCCTGACTTTC. It yields the protein CASSPQRGPSGANVLTF.

This chain links TRBV29-1 with TRBJ2-2, with 8 positions matching TRBD1. This CDR3 contains 19 residues. Per the germline V gene, CDR1 is SQVTM and CDR2 is ANQGSEA. Unmatched junction bases numbered 22, after V lost 5 bases and J lost 5 bases. This chain's CDR3 is CSVRPRGQGAGIGTGELFF. As DNA, the CDR3 is TGCAGCGTTCGCCCCAGGGGGCAGGGAGCCGGGATAGGGACCGGGGAGCTGTTTTTT.

The gene calls are TRBV5-1 and TRBJ2-1; no firm D call. V was cut by 2 bases and J by 6 bases, with 12 bases left in between. The CDR3 loop spans 14 amino acids. Germline V CDR1 and CDR2: SGHRS, YFSETQ. The CDR3 nucleotides read TGCGCCAGCAGCTTTGGCATGTCGGGCAATGAGCAGTTCTTC. Encoded protein: CASSFGMSGNEQFF. The variable domain in full, with the rest retrieved from reference TRBV5-1 and TRBJ2-1, is KAGVTQTPRYLIKTRGQQVTLSCSPISGHRSVSWYQQTPGQGLQFLFEYFSETQRNKGNFPGRFSGRQFSNSRSEMNVSTLELGDSALYLCASSFGMSGNEQFFGPGTRLTVL.